The TCR beta chain described here comes from a study of cytomegalovirus exposure and HLA in healthy donors (TCRdb year 2017). Regarding the complete study: An earlier analysis of 587 of the donors reported about 290 Gb of sequence data and roughly 100 million unique TCR beta sequences from approximately 180 million T cells. Approximately 330 gigabases of sequencing data and roughly 81 million unique TCR sequences made up an early release that covered under 750 HLA-typed donors. Among the roughly 390 genotyped donors, approximately 81% belonged to the genetic ancestry cluster associated with self-reported Caucasian donors. The study aimed to test whether cataloging public T cell receptors could reveal signatures of past pathogen exposure. The study profiled the T cell repertoires of hundreds of subjects by immunosequencing and related them to cytomegalovirus serostatus. A separate validation cohort of some 130 different subjects was used in addition to the approximately 670-subject first cohort. The study combined high-throughput TCR immunosequencing, statistical association of individual TCRs with disease status, and machine learning to predict cytomegalovirus infection status. In a later analysis, previously published TCR beta repertoires from several hundred donors were re-analyzed and high-resolution HLA genotyping was added so that TCR occurrence patterns could be studied. Rather than drawing on any new phenotypic data, the later analysis identified candidate immune exposures from TCR beta sequences and the way those sequences occurred across donors. An earlier analysis of more than 450 of the donors used high-throughput TCR beta sequencing to judge whether each TCR beta V gene segment behaved as functional or pseudogenic. Donor age, sex, ethnicity and CMV serostatus were compiled together with the repertoire data. In a later genetic analysis, genome-wide SNP genotypes for about 65% of the roughly 670 donors were used, and that subset was treated as a discovery cohort. All discovery cohort repertoires had been generated using a single sequencing platform. Class I and class II HLA loci were covered by the typing at four-digit resolution. Typing coverage varied by locus: roughly 629-640 donors for A, B, C, DRB1 and DQB1; approximately 560 for DQA1; 606 for DPA1; 450 to 480 for DPB1. Roughly 5 DR-DQ haplotypes were handled as single units for association and clustering, since linkage in the cohort was strong. Among 300 to 450 genotyped donors of the cohort, an average of approximately 240,000 unique TCR beta nucleotide sequences were sequenced per donor, 15% to 20% of them non-productive. Beyond this particular receptor, the publication reports: It was suggested by the authors that the approach could potentially be generalized to other disease states and immunological phenotypes. In a later analysis, some 18,000 TCR beta sequences were associated with specific HLA alleles at a false discovery rate of 0.05. In a later analysis, the rate of TCR association differed among HLA loci, with DRB1 alleles having the most associated TCRs and HLA-C alleles having the fewest. According to a later analysis, parvovirus B19, influenza, CMV and Epstein-Barr virus appeared linked to several top co-occurrence clusters. A later genetic analysis associated a missense DCLRE1C variant with V-gene and J-gene trimming of TCR beta chains, and an independent cohort replicated the association. A later genetic analysis reported fewer N-insertions in productive TCRs among donors in an Asian-associated ancestry cluster than the roughly 650-donor mean. A few of the identified cytomegalovirus-associated TCR beta chains were confirmed in vitro to be specific for cytomegalovirus antigens. Strong co-occurrence of HLA alleles, especially DR and DQ, made assigning TCR associations to individual alleles difficult. The presence/absence analyses assumed that sequencing depth was roughly uniform across donors, and that assumption may not be true. An earlier analysis of approximately 540 of the donors showed that most TCR beta V segments appeared in productive rearrangements either about 87% or about 30% of the time, which broadly matched IMGT annotations. Most CMV-associated TCR beta chains appeared to be HLA-restricted in a later analysis, and the HLA associations seemed to be driven largely by CMV exposure. In both the original and validation cohorts, the classifier was reported to diagnose cytomegalovirus status with high specificity and sensitivity. Because counts were too low, approximately 18 rarely observed V segments, including chromosome 9 orphons, were excluded from the earlier analysis of some 590 of the donors. Immune exposure information for the cohort was limited to CMV serostatus. Linkage disequilibrium might explain the correlated functional status among segregating V segments, but an unknown experimental factor could not be excluded. HLA typing was unavailable for some donors at each locus, so association tests used only the typed subset. The study listed 164 TCR beta chains as associated with cytomegalovirus. In this cohort, only TCR beta chains were sequenced, and detectable features were limited by the absence of alpha or paired-chain data. A further reported finding was that TCR beta sequences accurately predicted the HLA-A and HLA-B alleles for most subjects in the first cohort. Compared with equally common non-associated chains, HLA-associated TCR beta chains in a later analysis were more clonally expanded and had lower generation probabilities. The sequencing pipeline was judged likely to have produced a cluster of highly shared sequence variants as a technical artifact. Some IMGT-functional V segments, including TRBV6-2 and TRBV6-3, could not be distinguished by the 87-base-pair reads and were therefore excluded. Most TCR sequences were observed very rarely across donors, whereas some public TCRs were present in many individuals.

Libraries were prepared through the immunoSEQ multiplex PCR assay. For the multiplex PCR, a mixture combining 60 forward primers for TCR Vbeta segments and 13 reverse primers for TCR Jbeta segments was used. A multiplex PCR assay on genomic DNA amplified the CDR3 region of rearranged TCR beta genes. On the Illumina HiSeq System, the amplified TCR beta libraries were sequenced as 87-base-pair reads. Concerning the study's data processing: A later analysis counted tens of millions of unique TCR beta chains across the 670 or so repertoires, and some 11 million of these chains were shared by at least two donors. A nearest-neighbor algorithm error-corrected the raw reads and collapsed the reads into unique sequences, merging closely related sequences to remove PCR and sequencing errors. CDR3 sequences were aligned to IMGT reference sequences to assign V, D and J gene segments. For a sequence to be retained, a match of at least six nucleotides was required to both a V gene segment and a J gene segment. Rearrangements were classified as productive when the CDR3 lacked stop codons and remained in frame with V and J, and all other rearrangements were classified as non-productive. Following IMGT convention, CDR3 was defined as the stretch from the second conserved V-encoded cysteine to the conserved J-encoded phenylalanine. Sequences without an unambiguous match to a single V gene segment were excluded from the earlier analysis of 450 to 750 of the donors. An earlier analysis of about 600 of the donors called V segments functional above 56.7% productive rearrangements and segregating when the between-donor standard deviation exceeded 5%. A statistical classification framework was built to diagnose cytomegalovirus status from the catalog of TCR beta chain sequences. In a later analysis, V and J genes were assigned by comparing TCR nucleotide sequences against IMGT/GENE-DB human TR gene sequences. The TCRdist pipeline was used in a later analysis to assign CDR3 sequences and most-parsimonious VDJ recombination scenarios. In a later analysis, every TCR beta chain was defined by the combination of its CDR3 amino acid sequence and its V-gene family, and reads without a unique V-gene family were dropped. In a later analysis, approximately 590 highly shared, low-generation-probability nucleotide sequences were removed to address suspected cross-contamination and a sequencing artifact. A later analysis calculated a clonal expansion index for each public chain from normalized within-repertoire ranks of inferred template counts. Generation probabilities in a later analysis came from a VDJ recombination model fitted to out-of-frame rearrangements, and those results were checked against IGoR. In a later analysis, TCR-TCR, TCR-HLA and TCR-CMV co-occurrence was scored with hypergeometric tests, and a repertoire-size bias correction was applied to TCR pairs. A later analysis estimated false discovery rates by permuting HLA or CMV assignments 20 times. A later analysis grouped co-occurring TCRs with DBSCAN, adding TCRdist sequence similarity when clustering within HLA-allele-positive subsets. Repertoires with fewer than 30,000 or more than 120,000 public chains were left out of co-occurrence clustering, as were a handful of repertoires with anomalous nucleotide sharing. The table was pulled from immuneACCESS by TCRdb, which kept in-frame rearrangements only. Such tables lose some clones; where checked, under half of the loss comes from unresolved V genes, and the rest has no known cause. V and J calls and clone size are those listed in that table; D and trimming were worked out from the DNA. This sample is represented by under 150,000 clones; about 74% of them were singletons. About 3% of the sample comes from the top ten.

From the cysteine through the phenylalanine, the CDR3 covers 16 amino acids. Only the CDR3 region is kept as DNA, spanning 48 bases read in frame from base 1. Unmatched junction bases come to 7, with V trimmed by 4 bases and J by 0 bases. CDR1 and CDR2, looked up from the germline V gene, are SGHRS and YFSETQ. This clone was seen more than once but under ten times. Its recognized antigen is unknown. Per-base quality was not reported, and no clone a single base away is much larger than it. In total, around 600 healthy bone marrow donors made up the cohort. At the time of sampling, every cohort member was nominally healthy, though immune exposures that went unrecorded were likely present. The donor was CMV seronegative and was included in the group of several hundred seronegative cohort members. A peripheral blood sample was collected from each donor, and TCR beta sequencing was performed on peripheral blood mononuclear cells. Genomic DNA extraction from the blood cell samples was performed with the Qiagen DNeasy Blood Extraction Kit.

The sequenced sample consisted of PBMCs. This TCR came from a man aged 25-45 years in good health and CMV-seronegative. The rearranged segments are TRBV5-1 and TRBJ1-3, and 7 junction bases match TRBD1. The nucleotides read TGCGCCAGCAGCCCCGGACAGGTCTTCTCTGGAAACACCATATATTTT. Translated, it gives CASSPGQVFSGNTIYF.